The 4 T cell receptor beta chains reported below all come from one sample, sequenced in a study of T cell clonality in common variable immunodeficiency. The assay was immunoSEQ multiplex PCR, and TCRdb's table has in-frame clones only and misses some. The data show tens of thousands of clones, with none appearing a single time. The specimen was peripheral blood mononuclear cells. The receptor source for this set is a person between 18 and 75 years old in good health.

This clone appeared many times. The read ends 3 residues early relative to the CDR3; the germline J gene fills the gap. The chain recombines TRBV30 with TRBJ1-1, with D unclear. The CDR3 consists of 13 residues. Germline V gene data show CDR1 as GTSNPN and CDR2 as SVGIG (reference sequence). Trimming pared 5 bases from V and 4 bases from J, leaving 14 bases between. Incomplete CDR3 DNA: TGTGCCTGGGCACAGATTTTAGTCACTGAA. This encodes CAWAQILVTE. The entire CDR3 protein reads CAWAQILVTEAFF.

This clone appeared many times. The DNA ends 3 residues before the CDR3 does, and the rest of the CDR3 is filled in from the germline J gene. The chain recombines TRBV5-1 with TRBJ2-7, with D possibly TRBD1 on 6 matching bases. V was cut by 4 bases and J by 0 bases, with 14 bases left in between. Germline assignment: CDR1 SGHRS and CDR2 YFSETQ. The length of the CDR3 is 15 residues. The CDR3 loop is CASSAGTPISYEQYF. The CDR3 DNA, read in part, is TGCGCCAGCAGCGCCGGGACACCGATCTCCTACGAG.

The table lists this clone with many counts. The read halts 3 residues ahead of the CDR3 end, with the missing end drawn from the germline J gene. The chain employs TRBV29-1 and TRBJ1-1; TRBD1 aligns across 8 bases. V was pared by 4 bases and J by 3 bases, with 7 bases of the junction left unmatched. The CDR3 sequence is 14 residues long. In germline, CDR1 is SQVTM, CDR2 ANQGSEA. CDR3 loop: CSVVGDRRYTEAFF. The part of the CDR3 DNA that was read is TGCAGCGTTGTAGGGGACAGGCGGTACACTGAA.

This clone was counted many times. The part of the CDR3 DNA that was read is TGTGCCAGCAGCTTGTCATACTATGGC. Translating gives CASSLSYYG. The CDR3 in its entirety is CASSLSYYGYTF. The chain recombines TRBV5-6 with TRBJ1-2, with D hard to call. The read falls 3 residues short of the CDR3 end, and the missing part is taken from the germline J gene. In germline, CDR1 is SGHDT, CDR2 YYEEEE. Trimming removed 1 base from V and 3 bases from J, with 4 bases in between. This CDR3 has 12 amino acids.